Below are 2 T cell receptor beta chains sequenced from a single sample in a study of OX40 agonist ivuxolimab in advanced cancers. The table came from immunoSEQ multiplex PCR; TCRdb's copy has only in-frame clones and leaves some out. The sample has 100,000 or so clones; about 92% are singletons. Here the sequenced sample was CD4+ or CD8+ T cells sorted from blood, taken in a trial of the OX40 agonist ivuxolimab. These receptors were taken from an adult with an advanced solid tumor such as melanoma, head and neck, liver or kidney cancer.

As to this clone: At one boundary the junction diverges from the germline segment, which might be a read error. Other DNA sequences from this sample encode an identical CDR3 as well. The V and J genes are TRBV2 and TRBJ2-7; D gene uncertain. Germline CDR1 and CDR2: SNHLY and FYNNEI. The CDR3 contains 13 residues. CDR3 region: CASSLLLQYEQYF. CDR3 in DNA: TGCGCCAGCAGCCTTCTTCTACAGTACGAGCAGTACTTC.

V gene TRBV27 combines with J gene TRBJ1-2; 9 bases are shared with TRBD1. The CDR3 spans 13 residues. Trimming cost V 5 bases and J 6 bases; bases outside gene matches: 4. Germline V gene lookup returns CDR1 MNHEY and CDR2 SMNVEV (reference sequence). In nucleotides, the CDR3 is TGTGCCAGCAGTGTCACAGGGGGCCATGGCTACACCTTC. It translates to CASSVTGGHGYTF.